Listed below are T cell receptor beta chains from one sample, sequenced in a study of low-dose radiotherapy and immunotherapy resistance in tumors. TCRdb passed the reads through MiXCR, listing each CDR3 protein once. The sample carries 100,000 or so distinct CDR3 sequences, about 20% recorded once. The input for sequencing was PBMCs, taken after low-dose radiotherapy plus immunotherapy. Receptors were obtained from a male donor with prostate cancer. Both conserved end residues are part of each CDR3. The D gene is left open where the match is weak. Clone sizes are given selectively: once, few, many, or a class where the clone is expanded.

J: TRBJ2-7
D: NA
V: TRBV27
size: many
CDR3: CASSSLFSYEQYF
DNA: TGTGCCAGCAGTTCCCTTTTCTCCTACGAGCAGTACTTC

J: TRBJ1-1
D: TRBD1
V: TRBV11-3
size: NA
CDR3: CASSSTGGEPNTEAFF
DNA: TGTGCCAGCAGCTCCACAGGGGGCGAGCCGAACACTGAAGCTTTCTTT

J: TRBJ2-1
D: NA
V: TRBV20-1
size: many
CDR3: CSARGFQLEDEQFF
DNA: TGCAGTGCTAGAGGCTTTCAACTTGAAGATGAGCAGTTCTTC

J: TRBJ2-5
D: NA
V: TRBV4-2
size: NA
CDR3: CASSQEDWEGGQETQYF
DNA: TGTGCCAGCAGCCAAGAGGACTGGGAAGGGGGGCAAGAGACCCAGTACTTC

J: TRBJ2-6
D: NA
V: TRBV4-1
size: many
CDR3: CASSQGRAAGANVLTF
DNA: TGCGCCAGCAGCCAAGGGAGGGCGGCAGGGGCCAACGTCCTGACTTTC

J: TRBJ2-6
D: NA
V: TRBV5-1
size: NA
CDR3: CASSTLALGVNSGANVLTF
DNA: TGCGCCAGCAGCACGCTGGCTTTGGGGGTCAACTCTGGGGCCAACGTCCTGACTTTC

J: TRBJ1-5
D: NA
V: TRBV5-1
size: many
CDR3: CASRVGLTDQPQHF
DNA: TGCGCCAGCAGGGTGGGGTTAACAGATCAGCCCCAGCATTTT

J: TRBJ2-3
D: TRBD2
V: TRBV7-2
size: NA
CDR3: CASSAGTRWISADTQYF
DNA: TGTGCCAGCAGCGCCGGGACTAGGTGGATTTCGGCAGATACGCAGTATTTT

J: TRBJ1-3
D: NA
V: TRBV29-1
size: many
CDR3: CSVEEGGGNTIYF
DNA: TGCAGCGTTGAAGAGGGGGGTGGAAACACCATATATTTT

J: TRBJ2-3
D: TRBD2
V: TRBV2
size: NA
CDR3: CASMASGGRVSTDTQYF
DNA: TGTGCCAGCATGGCTAGCGGGGGCCGCGTGAGCACAGATACGCAGTATTTT

J: TRBJ1-6
D: NA
V: TRBV5-1
size: many
CDR3: CASSLDESRDNSPLHF
DNA: TGCGCCAGCAGCTTGGATGAGAGCCGAGATAATTCACCCCTCCACTTT

J: TRBJ2-7
D: TRBD1
V: TRBV3-1
size: many
CDR3: CASSPIGTGGYEQYF
DNA: TGTGCCAGCAGCCCCATCGGGACAGGGGGCTACGAGCAGTACTTC

J: TRBJ2-5
D: TRBD2
V: TRBV4-2
size: many
CDR3: CASSQDPPAGGQETQYF
DNA: TGTGCCAGCAGCCAAGATCCCCCCGCGGGGGGACAAGAGACCCAGTACTTC

J: TRBJ1-6
D: NA
V: TRBV2
size: many
CDR3: CASSVNRVLNSPLHF
DNA: TGTGCCAGCAGTGTCAACCGGGTCCTAAATTCACCCCTCCACTTT

J: TRBJ2-6
D: NA
V: TRBV2
size: many
CDR3: CASSVGWGADLRTGANVLTF
DNA: TGTGCCAGCAGTGTGGGCTGGGGCGCGGATCTCCGAACTGGGGCCAACGTCCTGACTTTC

J: TRBJ2-2
D: TRBD2
V: TRBV6-1
size: NA
CDR3: CASSRSLAGDTGELFF
DNA: TGTGCCAGCAGCCGATCACTAGCGGGGGATACCGGGGAGCTGTTTTTT

J: TRBJ1-5
D: NA
V: TRBV12-3/TRBV12-4
size: many
CDR3: CASSSDSTNQPQHF
DNA: TGTGCCAGCAGTTCTGACAGTACCAATCAGCCCCAGCATTTT

J: TRBJ1-3
D: TRBD1
V: TRBV4-3
size: once
CDR3: CASSQSQGGASSGNTIYF
DNA: TGCGCCAGCAGCCAATCCCAGGGGGGGGCGAGCTCTGGAAACACCATATATTTT

J: TRBJ2-1
D: TRBD1
V: TRBV7-3
size: many
CDR3: CASSLRGGTGTINEQFF
DNA: TGTGCCAGCAGCTTAAGGGGGGGGACAGGGACTATCAATGAGCAGTTCTTC

J: TRBJ2-2
D: TRBD2
V: TRBV11-2
size: NA
CDR3: CASSLERGGTVAGELFF
DNA: TGTGCCAGCAGCCTAGAGCGGGGCGGGACGGTAGCCGGGGAGCTGTTTTTT

J: TRBJ1-4
D: NA
V: TRBV20-1
size: many
CDR3: CSADQGSNEKLFF
DNA: TGCAGTGCGGATCAGGGGTCGAATGAAAAACTGTTTTTT

J: TRBJ2-2
D: NA
V: TRBV15
size: many
CDR3: CATSKGNTGELFF
DNA: TGTGCCACCAGCAAAGGGAACACCGGGGAGCTGTTTTTT

J: TRBJ2-5
D: NA
V: TRBV24-1
size: few
CDR3: CATSDPGNQETQYF
DNA: TGTGCCACCAGTGACCCCGGCAATCAAGAGACCCAGTACTTC

J: TRBJ2-3
D: NA
V: TRBV20-1
size: many
CDR3: CSATIPLTGYSTDTQYF
DNA: TGCAGTGCCACCATTCCTCTTACAGGGTACAGCACAGATACGCAGTATTTT

J: TRBJ2-7
D: NA
V: TRBV5-1
size: NA
CDR3: CASSFSGDDYEQYF
DNA: TGCGCCAGCAGCTTTTCCGGTGACGACTACGAGCAGTACTTC

J: TRBJ2-7
D: NA
V: TRBV2
size: many
CDR3: CASSEALAAYEQYF
DNA: TGTGCCAGCAGTGAAGCGCTGGCAGCCTACGAGCAGTACTTC

J: TRBJ2-1
D: TRBD1
V: TRBV5-1
size: NA
CDR3: CASSGTGGFYEQFF
DNA: TGCGCCAGCAGCGGGACAGGAGGCTTCTACGAGCAGTTCTTC

J: TRBJ2-1
D: TRBD2
V: TRBV19
size: many
CDR3: CASSLHPGGGSYNEQFF
DNA: TGTGCCAGTAGTCTCCACCCCGGGGGGGGCTCCTACAATGAGCAGTTCTTC

J: TRBJ2-2
D: NA
V: TRBV7-2
size: NA
CDR3: CASSALQGSTGELFF
DNA: TGTGCCAGCAGCGCTTTACAAGGATCCACCGGGGAGCTGTTTTTT

J: TRBJ2-2
D: NA
V: TRBV29-1
size: many
CDR3: CSANQNLEGGELFF
DNA: TGCAGCGCAAACCAAAATTTAGAGGGCGGGGAGCTGTTTTTT

J: TRBJ2-7
D: TRBD1
V: TRBV20-1
size: few
CDR3: CSAEGQGVSYEQYF
DNA: TGCAGTGCTGAGGGACAGGGGGTTTCCTACGAGCAGTACTTC

J: TRBJ2-3
D: TRBD2
V: TRBV13
size: many
CDR3: CASSSGTSGGTADTQYF
DNA: TGTGCCAGCAGCTCCGGGACTAGCGGGGGGACGGCAGATACGCAGTATTTT

J: TRBJ1-2
D: TRBD1
V: TRBV30
size: many
CDR3: CAWRRDRGQFNYGYTF
DNA: TGTGCCTGGAGAAGGGACAGGGGCCAATTTAACTATGGCTACACCTTC

J: TRBJ2-2
D: NA
V: TRBV12-3/TRBV12-4
size: many
CDR3: CASIGVLNTGELFF
DNA: TGTGCCAGCATAGGGGTTCTCAACACCGGGGAGCTGTTTTTT

J: TRBJ2-5
D: TRBD1
V: TRBV6-2/TRBV6-3
size: many
CDR3: CASSPTKDRAETQYF
DNA: TGTGCCAGCAGCCCCACCAAGGACAGGGCAGAGACCCAGTACTTC

J: TRBJ2-3
D: TRBD2
V: TRBV29-1
size: many
CDR3: CSAGGGAPTDTQYF
DNA: TGCAGCGCCGGGGGGGGGGCCCCCACAGATACGCAGTATTTT

J: TRBJ1-1
D: NA
V: TRBV7-3
size: NA
CDR3: CASSLEGGSYAEAFF
DNA: TGTGCCAGCAGCTTAGAGGGGGGAAGCTACGCTGAAGCTTTCTTT

J: TRBJ1-1
D: NA
V: TRBV5-6
size: many
CDR3: CASSEQGGRAEAFF
DNA: TGTGCCAGCAGCGAGCAGGGAGGTAGGGCTGAAGCTTTCTTT

J: TRBJ1-1
D: NA
V: TRBV7-3
size: NA
CDR3: CASSPSGGVNTEAFF
DNA: TGTGCCAGCAGCCCCTCCGGGGGGGTGAACACTGAAGCTTTCTTT